This T cell receptor beta chain is drawn from a study of blood T cell repertoires in COVID-19. Study-level background: Samples representing acute and convalescent COVID-19 were sourced from the United States, Italy and Spain. Sample material is recorded as cDNA or gDNA derived from T cells, B-cell-depleted T cells, or PBMCs.

In the original processing: Estimated nucleated cell counts came from reference gene primer amplification. Sequenced by immunoSEQ multiplex PCR; TCRdb stores in-frame clones only, minus some. The D gene and trimming were derived from the DNA, and the V and J assignments and clone size from that table. The sample includes around 180,000 clones, around 85% of them seen just once. Germline V gives CDR1 WNHNN, CDR2 SYGVQD (reference sequence). V was shortened by 2 bases and J by 10 bases, with 13 bases between the two germline ends. The CDR3 is 13 residues long. Seattle's cohort entered during active infection and was followed longitudinally.

This TCR was recovered from an older man with COVID-19, enrolled during active disease. The genes are TRBV10-1 and TRBJ2-3; unclear D gene. Material for sequencing was peripheral blood. The CDR3 protein is CASSEAKRMAQYF. DNA for the CDR3: TGCGCCAGCAGTGAGGCGAAACGTATGGCGCAGTATTTT.